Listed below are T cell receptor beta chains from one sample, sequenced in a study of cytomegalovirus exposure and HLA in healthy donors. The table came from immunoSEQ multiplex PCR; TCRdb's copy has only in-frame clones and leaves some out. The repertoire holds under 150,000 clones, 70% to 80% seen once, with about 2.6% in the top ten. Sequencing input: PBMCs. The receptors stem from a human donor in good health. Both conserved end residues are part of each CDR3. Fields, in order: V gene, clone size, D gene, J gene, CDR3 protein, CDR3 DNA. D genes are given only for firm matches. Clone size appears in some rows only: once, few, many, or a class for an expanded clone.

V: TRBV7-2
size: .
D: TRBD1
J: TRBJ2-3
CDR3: CASSRDRGRGDTQYF
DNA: TGTGCCAGCAGTCGAGACAGGGGGCGGGGAGATACGCAGTATTTT

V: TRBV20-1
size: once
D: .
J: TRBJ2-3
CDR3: CSAPGSDTQYF
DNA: TGCAGTGCTCCAGGGTCCGATACGCAGTATTTT

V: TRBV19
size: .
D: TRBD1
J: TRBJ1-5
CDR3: CASSIFPGGVNQPQHF
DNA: TGTGCCAGTAGTATCTTTCCAGGGGGCGTAAATCAGCCCCAGCATTTT

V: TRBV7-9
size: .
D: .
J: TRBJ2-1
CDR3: CSSSLMWIGAGNEQFF
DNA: TGTTCCAGCAGCTTAATGTGGATCGGCGCGGGAAATGAGCAGTTCTTC

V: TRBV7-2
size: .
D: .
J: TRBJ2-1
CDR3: CASSLGPYEQFF
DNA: TGTGCCAGCAGCTTAGGGCCATATGAGCAGTTCTTC

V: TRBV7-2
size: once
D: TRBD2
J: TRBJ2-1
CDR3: CASSLAGGVNEQFF
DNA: TGTGCCAGCAGTTTAGCGGGAGGGGTGAATGAGCAGTTCTTC

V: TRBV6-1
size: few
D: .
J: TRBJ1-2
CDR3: CASSFVGPGGYTF
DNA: TGTGCCAGCAGTTTCGTCGGCCCGGGTGGCTACACCTTC

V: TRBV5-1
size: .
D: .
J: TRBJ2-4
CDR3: CASSLHGTDIQYF
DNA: TGCGCCAGCAGCTTGCACGGGACTGACATTCAGTACTTC

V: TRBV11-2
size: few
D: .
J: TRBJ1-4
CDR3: CASSYTRTDEKLFF
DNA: TGTGCCAGCAGTTACACCCGGACTGATGAAAAACTGTTTTTT

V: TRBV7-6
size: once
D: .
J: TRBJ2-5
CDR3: CASSSKETQYF
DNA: TGTGCCAGCAGCTCCAAAGAGACCCAGTACTTC

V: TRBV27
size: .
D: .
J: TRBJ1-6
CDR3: CASSLLDTGRRHSPLHF
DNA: TGTGCCAGCAGTTTACTAGATACCGGGAGAAGGCATTCACCCCTCCACTTT

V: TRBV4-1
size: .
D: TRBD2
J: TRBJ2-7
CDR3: CASSLGLAGTYEQYF
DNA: TGCGCCAGCAGCTTGGGACTAGCGGGAACCTACGAGCAGTACTTC

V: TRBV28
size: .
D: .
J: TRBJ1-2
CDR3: CASSLIANYGYTF
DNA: TGTGCCAGCAGTTTAATAGCTAACTATGGCTACACCTTC

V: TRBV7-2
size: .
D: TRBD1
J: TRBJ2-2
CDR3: CASSLGYRQGTGELFF
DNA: TGTGCCAGCAGCTTAGGGTATAGACAGGGGACCGGGGAGCTGTTTTTT

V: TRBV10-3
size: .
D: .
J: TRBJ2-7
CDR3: CAISEWVAVGFYEQYF
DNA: TGTGCCATCAGTGAGTGGGTAGCGGTGGGATTCTACGAGCAGTACTTC

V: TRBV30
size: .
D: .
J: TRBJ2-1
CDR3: CAWSNPLAYEQFF
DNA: TGTGCCTGGAGCAATCCCCTAGCGTATGAGCAGTTCTTC

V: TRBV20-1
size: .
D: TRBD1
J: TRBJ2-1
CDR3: CSARTGVEQFF
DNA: TGCAGTGCTCGGACAGGGGTTGAGCAGTTCTTC

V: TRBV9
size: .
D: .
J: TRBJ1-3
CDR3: CASSVADGNTIYF
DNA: TGTGCCAGCAGCGTAGCAGATGGAAACACCATATATTTT

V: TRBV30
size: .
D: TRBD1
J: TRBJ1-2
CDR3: CAWWDRGLYGYTF
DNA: TGTGCCTGGTGGGACAGGGGGCTTTATGGCTACACCTTC

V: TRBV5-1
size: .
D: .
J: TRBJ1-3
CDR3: CASSLVMGGAGNTIYF
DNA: TGCGCCAGCAGCTTGGTCATGGGGGGTGCTGGAAACACCATATATTTT

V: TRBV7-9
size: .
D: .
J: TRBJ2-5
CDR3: CASSSLGAQETQYF
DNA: TGTGCCAGCAGCTCACTGGGGGCACAAGAGACCCAGTACTTC

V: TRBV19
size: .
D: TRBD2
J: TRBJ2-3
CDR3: CASDSGTRTDTQYF
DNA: TGTGCCAGTGACAGCGGGACTCGCACAGATACGCAGTATTTT

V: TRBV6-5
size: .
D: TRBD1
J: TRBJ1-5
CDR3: CASSSQGASNQPQHF
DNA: TGTGCCAGCAGTTCCCAGGGGGCCAGCAATCAGCCCCAGCATTTT

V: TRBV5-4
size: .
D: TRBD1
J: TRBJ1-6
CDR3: CASSYTGGNSPLHF
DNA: TGTGCCAGCAGCTATACAGGGGGGAATTCACCCCTCCACTTT

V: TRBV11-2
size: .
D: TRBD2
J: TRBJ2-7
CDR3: CASSRRGGSAYEQYF
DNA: TGTGCCAGCAGCAGACGGGGGGGTAGCGCCTACGAGCAGTACTTC

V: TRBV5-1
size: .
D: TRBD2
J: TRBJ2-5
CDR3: CASRGTSGGGETQYF
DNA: TGCGCCAGCAGAGGGACTAGCGGGGGCGGAGAGACCCAGTACTTC

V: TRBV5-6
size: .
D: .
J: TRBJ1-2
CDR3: CASSLVAGYGYTF
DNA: TGTGCCAGCAGCTTGGTGGCAGGGTATGGCTACACCTTC

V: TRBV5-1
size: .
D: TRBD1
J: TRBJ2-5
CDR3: CASSSDRGRSGETQYF
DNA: TGCGCCAGCAGCTCGGACAGGGGGCGTTCAGGGGAGACCCAGTACTTC

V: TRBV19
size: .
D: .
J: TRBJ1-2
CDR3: CASSIDSYYGYTF
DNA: TGTGCCAGTAGTATCGACAGCTACTATGGCTACACCTTC

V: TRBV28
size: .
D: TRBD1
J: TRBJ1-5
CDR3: CASSRGGQGARQPQHF
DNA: TGTGCCAGCAGTAGAGGGGGACAGGGGGCCCGCCAGCCCCAGCATTTT

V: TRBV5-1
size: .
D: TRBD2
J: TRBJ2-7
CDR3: CASSLAVAGTGEQYF
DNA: TGCGCCAGCAGCTTGGCGGTAGCGGGAACGGGTGAGCAGTACTTC

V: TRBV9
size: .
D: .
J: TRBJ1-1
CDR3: CASSRVGVPEAFF
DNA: TGTGCCAGCAGCCGGGTCGGGGTGCCTGAAGCTTTCTTT

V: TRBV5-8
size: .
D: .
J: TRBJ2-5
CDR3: CASRRVETQYF
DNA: TGTGCCAGCAGGAGGGTGGAGACCCAGTACTTC

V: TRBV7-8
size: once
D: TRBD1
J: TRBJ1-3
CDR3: CASRPDRYSGNTIYF
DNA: TGTGCCAGCAGACCGGACAGGTACTCTGGAAACACCATATATTTT

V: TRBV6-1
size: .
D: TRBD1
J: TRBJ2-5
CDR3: CASSALPQGSKETQYF
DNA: TGTGCCAGCAGTGCGCTACCACAGGGGTCCAAAGAGACCCAGTACTTC

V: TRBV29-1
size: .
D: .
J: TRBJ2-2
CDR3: CSVSRRGGGELFF
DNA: TGCAGCGTTTCACGCAGGGGTGGCGGGGAGCTGTTTTTT

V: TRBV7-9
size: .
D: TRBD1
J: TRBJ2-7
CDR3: CASSLDDRVNPYEQYF
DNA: TGTGCCAGCAGCTTAGACGACAGGGTGAACCCCTACGAGCAGTACTTC

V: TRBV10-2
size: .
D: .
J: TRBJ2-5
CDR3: CASSEGGRGAETQYF
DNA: TGCGCCAGCAGTGAGGGTGGCAGGGGTGCAGAGACCCAGTACTTC

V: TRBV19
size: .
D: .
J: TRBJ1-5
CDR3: CASKGGSGLGQPQHF
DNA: TGTGCCAGTAAAGGTGGCAGCGGCCTGGGTCAGCCCCAGCATTTT

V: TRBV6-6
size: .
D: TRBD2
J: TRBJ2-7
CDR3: CASTDSGRALYEQYF
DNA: TGTGCCAGCACCGATAGCGGGAGGGCCCTCTACGAGCAGTACTTC

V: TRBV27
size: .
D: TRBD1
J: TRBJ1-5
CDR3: CASSWTGVNQPQHF
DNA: TGTGCCAGCAGTTGGACAGGGGTTAATCAGCCCCAGCATTTT

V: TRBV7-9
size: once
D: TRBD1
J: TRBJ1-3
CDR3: CASSLSGTGVSGNTIYF
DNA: TGTGCCAGCAGCTTGTCCGGGACAGGGGTCTCTGGAAACACCATATATTTT

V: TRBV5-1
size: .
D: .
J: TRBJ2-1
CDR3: CASSLGTDNEQFF
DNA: TGCGCCAGCAGCTTGGGAACGGACAATGAGCAGTTCTTC

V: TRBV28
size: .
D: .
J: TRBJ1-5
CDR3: CASSFPSNRDQPQHF
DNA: TGTGCCAGCAGTTTCCCGTCTAACAGGGACCAGCCCCAGCATTTT

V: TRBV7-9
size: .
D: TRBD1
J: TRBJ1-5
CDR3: CASSSGDRGSNQPQHF
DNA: TGTGCCAGCAGTAGTGGGGACAGGGGAAGCAATCAGCCCCAGCATTTT

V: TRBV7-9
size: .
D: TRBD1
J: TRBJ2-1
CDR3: CASSLAGGKEQFF
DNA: TGTGCCAGCAGCTTGGCAGGGGGCAAGGAGCAGTTCTTC

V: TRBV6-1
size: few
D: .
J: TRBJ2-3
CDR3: CASTGGVSTQYF
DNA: TGTGCCAGCACAGGAGGCGTAAGTACGCAGTATTTT

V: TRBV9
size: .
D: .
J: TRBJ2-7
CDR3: CASSRDSREQYF
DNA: TGTGCCAGCTCGAGGGATTCGCGCGAGCAGTACTTC

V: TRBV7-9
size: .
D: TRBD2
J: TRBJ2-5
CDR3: CSSSPGTSGILRETQYF
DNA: TGTTCCAGCAGCCCGGGGACTAGCGGGATTTTGAGAGAGACCCAGTACTTC

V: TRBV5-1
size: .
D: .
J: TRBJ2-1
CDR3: CASRPGQNYNEQFF
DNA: TGCGCCAGCAGGCCCGGACAGAATTACAATGAGCAGTTCTTC

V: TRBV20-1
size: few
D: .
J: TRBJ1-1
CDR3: CSARGGTEAFF
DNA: TGCAGTGCTAGAGGAGGCACTGAAGCTTTCTTT

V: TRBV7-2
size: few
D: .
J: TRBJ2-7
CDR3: CASSLVLASYEQYF
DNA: TGTGCCAGCAGCTTAGTTCTAGCTTCCTACGAGCAGTACTTC

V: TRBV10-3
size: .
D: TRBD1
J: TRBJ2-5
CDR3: CAISESHRGPETQYF
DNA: TGTGCCATCAGTGAGTCACACAGGGGGCCCGAGACCCAGTACTTC